One and the same sample provided the 25 T cell receptor beta chains below, sequenced in a study of type 1 regulatory T cells. These receptors' antigens are unknown. TCRdb ran MiXCR on the reads and lists one entry per CDR3 protein. The sample lists about 60,000 distinct CDR3 sequences, over 50% occurring once. The sample comprised cultured non-Tr1 T cells, either the whole culture or a sorted T cell fraction (not recorded which). The receptor source for this set is a human donor in good health.

The V gene is TRBV30, the J gene TRBJ1-4; D unresolved. The V gene's germline CDR1 is GTSNPN and CDR2 SVGIG (reference sequence). V was cut by 2 bases and J by 4 bases, with 8 bases left in between. The CDR3 extends over 13 amino acids. The DNA of the CDR3 is TGTGCCTGGAGTTCGTGGGGTAATGAAAAACTGTTTTTT. This sequence encodes CAWSSWGNEKLFF.

V usage is TRBV7-3 and J usage is TRBJ2-1; tentatively, D is TRBD1 or TRBD2 (5 bases each). V dropped 1 base and J dropped 8 bases, with 6 bases sitting between them. Looked up from germline, CDR1 is SGHTA and CDR2 is FQGTGA. The CDR3 length is 12 residues. The CDR3 DNA reads as TGTGCCAGCAGCTTAATGGGGGATGAGCAGTTCTTC. Encoded protein: CASSLMGDEQFF.

This clonotype turned up a few times. The chain is built from TRBV6-2 or TRBV6-3 and TRBJ2-7; D possibly corresponds to TRBD1 (5 bases). The CDR3 contains 11 residues. Trimming shortened V by 6 bases and J by 7 bases, and 10 bases separated the two germline ends. Germline values: CDR1 MNHEY, CDR2 SVGEGT. This chain's CDR3 is CASSPGQEQYF. CDR3 bases: TGTGCCAGCAGCCCCGGACAAGAGCAGTACTTC.

In this sample, this clonotype turned up a few times. The chain carries TRBV12-3 or TRBV12-4 and TRBJ1-2; a possible D gene is TRBD1 (5 bases). The CDR3 has 15 amino acids. Deletions cut 2 bases from V and 4 bases from J, with 14 bases between. CDR3 coding DNA: TGTGCCAGCAGTTTAAGGACAACGATACCCTATGGCTACACCTTC. This translates into CASSLRTTIPYGYTF.

This clonotype showed up just a few times. The chain couples TRBV27 to TRBJ1-5; no clear D gene. The germline V and J ends were trimmed by 5 bases and 6 bases, with 14 bases remaining between them. The CDR3 spans 14 residues. The V gene's germline CDR1 is MNHEY and CDR2 SMNVEV (reference sequence). The CDR3 spells CASSGRLGSQPQHF. CDR3 in DNA: TGTGCCAGCAGTGGACGGCTAGGTAGTCAGCCCCAGCATTTT.

The CDR3 here is CASSHPGKKLFF. Here the CDR3 DNA reads TGTGCCAGCAGCCACCCCGGGAAAAAACTGTTTTTT. The chain couples TRBV4-2 to TRBJ1-4; D is undetermined. Germline CDR1 and CDR2: LGHNA and YNFKEQ. CDR3 length: 12 amino acids. Trimming removed 3 bases from V and 9 bases from J, with 8 bases in between.

The CDR3 region is CASSWTAGHSTDTQYF. The CDR3 nucleotides are TGTGCCAGCAGTTGGACTGCGGGACATAGCACAGATACGCAGTATTTT. V usage is TRBV2 and J usage is TRBJ2-3; either TRBD1 or TRBD2 may fit D (6 bases each). V was cut by 5 bases and J by 0 bases, with 15 bases left in between. This CDR3 region has 16 residues. CDR1 and CDR2 (germline): SNHLY, FYNNEI.

The V call is TRBV7-7, the J call TRBJ2-5; 11 bases are a match to TRBD2. V lost 0 bases to trimming and J lost 4 bases; unmatched junction nucleotides: 1. The CDR3 consists of 15 residues. CDR1 SSHAT and CDR2 FNYEAQ come from the germline V gene (reference sequence). The CDR3 DNA is TGTGCCAGCAGCTTAGCAGGACTAGCGGGAGAGACCCAGTACTTC. Residues: CASSLAGLAGETQYF.

This clonotype was observed a handful of times. DNA for the CDR3: TGCAGTGCTACCAGCGGGTTAGGGGGGAATGAGCAGTTCTTC. Its protein product is CSATSGLGGNEQFF. This chain joins TRBV20-1 and TRBJ2-1; tentatively, D is TRBD1 or TRBD2 (6 bases each). The CDR3 length is 14 residues. V was clipped by 4 bases and J by 7 bases, with 17 bases between them. The germline V gene has CDR1 DFQATT and CDR2 SNEGSKA (reference sequence).

The chain's CDR3 is CASDMEETQYF. CDR3 nucleotides: TGTGCCAGTGACATGGAAGAGACCCAGTACTTC. The genes are TRBV2 and TRBJ2-5; D is undetermined. The CDR3 consists of 11 residues. The germline CDR1 and CDR2 sequences are SNHLY and FYNNEI. V was cut by 9 bases and J by 3 bases, with 8 bases left in between.

The sample holds a few counts of this clonotype. The chain joins TRBV6-2 or TRBV6-3 to TRBJ2-3; D might be TRBD1 (6 bases). Germline V gives CDR1 MNHEY, CDR2 SVGEGT. Trimming removed 2 bases at V and 4 bases at J, with 16 bases between. The CDR3 length is 16 residues. The CDR3 loop reads CASSYTDRLIADTQYF. CDR3 DNA: TGTGCCAGCAGTTACACAGACAGGCTCATCGCAGATACGCAGTATTTT.

The genes are TRBV11-3 and TRBJ2-3; maybe TRBD2 (5 bases). V gave up 3 bases and J gave up 6 bases, with 13 bases separating them. The CDR3 is 14 amino acids. The germline gives CDR1 SGHNT, CDR2 YENEEA. CDR3 sequence: CASSFQEARDTQYF. CDR3 DNA sequence: TGTGCCAGCAGCTTCCAGGAGGCGCGTGATACGCAGTATTTT.

The chain is built from TRBV20-1 and TRBJ2-3; D gene ambiguous. In germline, CDR1 is DFQATT, CDR2 SNEGSKA (reference sequence). The CDR3 runs 13 residues. V gave up 3 bases and J gave up 3 bases, with 10 bases separating them. CDR3 region: CSARGKSTDTQYF. In nucleotides, the CDR3 is TGCAGTGCTAGGGGCAAATCGACAGATACGCAGTATTTT.

This clonotype was counted only a few times. The J gene is TRBJ1-1, the V gene TRBV12-3 or TRBV12-4; 7 nucleotides align to TRBD1. The CDR3 contains 15 residues. With V trimmed by 6 bases and J by 7 bases, 14 bases remained unmatched. The CDR3 DNA is TGTGCCAGCAGCCTGGACAGGTGGGGGAAGGGTGAAGCTTTCTTT. This sequence encodes CASSLDRWGKGEAFF.

This clonotype was seen a handful of times. The chain links TRBV2 to TRBJ2-1; 11 bases map to TRBD2. The V and J ends lost 7 bases and 5 bases, in that order; junction bases with no gene match: 10. CDR3 length: 16 amino acids. Germline CDR1 reads SNHLY; CDR2 reads FYNNEI. The CDR3 bases are TGTGCCAGCATATTGCCCGGGACTAGCGGCAACAATGAGCAGTTCTTC. This codes for CASILPGTSGNNEQFF. Based on the CDR3 plus reference TRBV2 and TRBJ2-1, the full variable domain is EPEVTQTPSHQVTQMGQEVILRCVPISNHLYFYWYRQILGQKVEFLVSFYNNEISEKSEIFDDQFSVERPDGSNFTLKIRSTKLEDSAMYFCASILPGTSGNNEQFFGPGTRLTVL.

The chain links TRBV5-1 to TRBJ2-7; 9 nucleotides line up with TRBD2. This CDR3 is built from 16 residues. CDR1 is SGHRS, CDR2 YFSETQ, per germline. V was clipped by 5 bases and J by 8 bases; unmatched bases: 17. The CDR3 nucleotides read TGCGCCAGCAGTTCCGGCCTCGGAGTAGCGGGAGAAAAGCAGTACTTC. Residues: CASSSGLGVAGEKQYF.

This chain links TRBV20-1 with TRBJ2-3; weak D call: TRBD2 (5 bases). The V end was cut by 0 bases, the J end by 6 bases, with 22 bases between. Looked up from germline, CDR1 is DFQATT and CDR2 is SNEGSKA (reference sequence). The CDR3 has 17 amino acids. The CDR3 DNA reads as TGCAGTGCTAGAGATCAGGACTTGGAGTACGGCTCTGATACGCAGTATTTT. This codes for CSARDQDLEYGSDTQYF.

The chain couples TRBV20-1 to TRBJ2-7, with unresolved D. Trimming took 6 bases from V and 5 from J, leaving 17 bases between them. Per germline, CDR1 DFQATT and CDR2 SNEGSKA (reference sequence). CDR3 size: 13 residues. The CDR3 protein is CSATSPPRNEQYF. CDR3 in DNA: TGCAGTGCCACTTCACCGCCGAGGAACGAGCAGTACTTC.

The chain combines TRBV20-1 with TRBJ1-2; the D gene is possibly TRBD1 (6 bases). There are 17 residues in the CDR3. The V end was cut by 4 bases, the J end by 4 bases, with 25 bases between. Looked up from germline, CDR1 is DFQATT and CDR2 is SNEGSKA (reference sequence). The CDR3 region is CSAMTGTQGEVLYGYTF. CDR3 coding DNA: TGCAGTGCTATGACCGGGACACAGGGAGAGGTTCTCTATGGCTACACCTTC.

About this clonotype: One end of the junction fails to match germline, which may point to a read error. V gene TRBV3-1 combines with J gene TRBJ2-2; tentative D call: TRBD2 (6 bases). The CDR3 spans 14 residues. Germline loops: CDR1 LGHDT, CDR2 YNNKEL (reference sequence). The CDR3 spells CASTLTAQFGGLFF. In DNA form, the CDR3 reads TGTGCCAGCACCCTGACAGCCCAATTCGGGGGGCTGTTTTTT.

This chain joins TRBV4-1 and TRBJ2-5; TRBD1 aligns across 7 bases. This CDR3 is built from 16 residues. CDR1 is MGHRA and CDR2 is YSYEKL in the germline V gene. V lost 2 bases to trimming and J lost 0 bases; unmatched junction nucleotides: 6. CDR3: CASSQPGQKNQETQYF. CDR3 DNA: TGCGCCAGCAGCCAACCGGGACAGAAAAACCAAGAGACCCAGTACTTC.

The genes are TRBV27 and TRBJ2-5; 9 bases align to TRBD2. Germline trimming cut 1 base from V and 2 bases from J; bases unmatched to any gene: 5. This CDR3 is built from 16 residues. Germline loops: CDR1 MNHEY, CDR2 SMNVEV (reference sequence). The CDR3 reads CASSLYASGVQETQYF. Here the CDR3 DNA reads TGTGCCAGCAGTTTATATGCTAGCGGGGTACAAGAGACCCAGTACTTC.

The V gene is TRBV4-2, the J gene TRBJ2-2; TRBD2 agrees at 11 bases. Germline V CDR1 and CDR2: LGHNA, YNFKEQ. Trimming cost V 0 bases and J 5 bases; bases outside gene matches: 2. The CDR3 consists of 16 residues. CDR3 sequence (DNA): TGTGCCAGCAGCCAAGATCCTAGCGGGAGGACCGGGGAGCTGTTTTTT. Amino acids: CASSQDPSGRTGELFF.

Only a few counts were recorded for this clonotype. The chain combines TRBV28 with TRBJ2-3; D gene unclear. The CDR3 is 12 residues long. Germline values: CDR1 MDHEN, CDR2 SYDVKM. V was cut by 2 bases and J by 8 bases, with 8 bases left in between. The CDR3 nucleotides read TGTGCCAGCAGTTTAAATCCGGGTACGCAGTATTTT. Translated: CASSLNPGTQYF.

There are a few counts of this clonotype. The chain has TRBV27 and TRBJ1-1; possible D gene TRBD1, 5 bases. Germline V lookup: CDR1 MNHEY, CDR2 SMNVEV (reference sequence). V was pared by 3 bases and J by 7 bases, with 9 bases between. The CDR3 sequence is 12 residues long. CDR3 DNA sequence: TGTGCCAGCAGTTTGCCGGGGGGTGAAGCTTTCTTT. It encodes CASSLPGGEAFF.